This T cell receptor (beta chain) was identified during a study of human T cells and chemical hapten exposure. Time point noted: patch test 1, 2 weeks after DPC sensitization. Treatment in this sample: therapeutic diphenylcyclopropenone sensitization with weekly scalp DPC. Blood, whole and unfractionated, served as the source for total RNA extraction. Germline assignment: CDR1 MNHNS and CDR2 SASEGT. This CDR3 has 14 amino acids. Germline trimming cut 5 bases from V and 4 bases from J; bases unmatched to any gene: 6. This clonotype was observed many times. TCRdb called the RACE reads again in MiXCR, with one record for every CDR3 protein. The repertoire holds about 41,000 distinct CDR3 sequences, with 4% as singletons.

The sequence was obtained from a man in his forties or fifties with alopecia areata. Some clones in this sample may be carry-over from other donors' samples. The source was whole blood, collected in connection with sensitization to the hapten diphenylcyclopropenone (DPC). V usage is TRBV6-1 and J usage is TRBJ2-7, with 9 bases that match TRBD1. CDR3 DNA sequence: TGTGCCAGCAGTCATCGGACAGGGGAATACGAGCAGTACTTC. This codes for CASSHRTGEYEQYF.